The 28 T cell receptor beta chains below come from one sample, sequenced in a study of blood T cell repertoires in COVID-19. Assay: immunoSEQ multiplex PCR; the TCRdb copy retains only in-frame clones and omits some. The sample has about 81,000 clones, nearly 95% seen once; the top ten hold 3.5% to 5%. The sample comprised peripheral blood. These receptors came from a human donor with active COVID-19. The donor label of this sample is uncertain.

This clone was counted only a few times. The chain links TRBV11-1 to TRBJ2-3, with D maybe TRBD2 (6 bases). CDR3 size: 16 residues. Germline CDR1 and CDR2: SGHAT and FQDESV (reference sequence). V gave up 2 bases and J gave up 5 bases, with 17 bases separating them. The CDR3 sequence is CASSLRGTKGVDTQYF. Here the CDR3 DNA reads TGTGCCAGCAGCTTACGGGGGACGAAAGGAGTAGATACGCAGTATTTT. Variable domain in full (rest from reference TRBV11-1 and TRBJ2-3): EAEVAQSPRYKITEKSQAVAFWCDPISGHATLYWYRQILGQGPELLVQFQDESVVDDSQLPKDRFSAERLKGVDSTLKIQPAELGDSAMYLCASSLRGTKGVDTQYFGPGTRLTVL.

This clone appeared once. The V call is TRBV5-8, the J call TRBJ2-3, with 7 bases lining up with TRBD1. V was clipped by 4 bases and J by 2 bases; unmatched bases: 7. The CDR3 is 15 amino acids. CDR1 is SGHTS and CDR2 is YDEGEE in the germline V gene. CDR3 nucleotides: TGTGCCAGCAGCCTAAGTGGGACAGCCACAGATACGCAGTATTTT. Translation: CASSLSGTATDTQYF.

The chain recombines TRBV9 with TRBJ2-6; the D gene is possibly TRBD1 (5 bases). V lost 4 bases, J lost 0 bases, and 14 bases lay in between. The CDR3 sequence is 17 residues long. Germline V gene lookup returns CDR1 SGDLS and CDR2 YYNGEE. The CDR3 DNA is TGTGCCAGCAGCCCCAGGGCGGTAATCTCTGGGGCCAACGTCCTGACTTTC. Its translation: CASSPRAVISGANVLTF.

A single count supports this clone. V and J are TRBV4-1 and TRBJ2-6, with 7 positions matching TRBD2. V gave up 7 bases and J gave up 1 base; unmatched junction bases: 10. The CDR3 has 17 amino acids. Germline V gene data show CDR1 as MGHRA and CDR2 as YSYEKL. The CDR3 DNA reads TGCGCCAGCACTTCAGGCGGGAGTGGGTCTGGGGCCAACGTCCTGACTTTC. Translating it yields CASTSGGSGSGANVLTF.

In nucleotides, the CDR3 is TGTGCCAGCAGTCGAAGGACAGGGTATGAAAAACTGTTTTTT. Its protein is CASSRRTGYEKLFF. This chain uses TRBV28 with TRBJ1-4, with TRBD1 identical over 8 bases. Losses at the gene ends were 5 bases for V and 6 bases for J; bases not matched to a gene: 5. Germline V gives CDR1 MDHEN, CDR2 SYDVKM. The CDR3 length is 14 residues.

The J gene is TRBJ1-4, the V gene TRBV5-1; possible D gene TRBD1, 5 bases. V gave up 0 bases and J gave up 6 bases, with 12 bases separating them. This CDR3 has 15 residues. CDR1 and CDR2 from the germline V gene are SGHRS and YFSETQ. The CDR3 coding sequence is TGCGCCAGCAGCTTGGCGGGCAGGGTCGATGAAAAACTGTTTTTT. Its protein product is CASSLAGRVDEKLFF.

This clone is a singleton in its sample. V usage is TRBV7-2 and J usage is TRBJ1-3; D ambiguous. Germline CDR1 and CDR2: SGHTA and FQGNSA. This CDR3 comprises 15 residues. Trimming cost V 1 base and J 4 bases, with 11 bases left between them. This chain's CDR3 is CASSLVYGSGNTIYF. The CDR3 nucleotides read TGTGCCAGCAGCTTAGTGTACGGGTCAGGAAACACCATATATTTT.

The J gene is TRBJ1-3, the V gene TRBV6-5; unclear D gene. CDR3 length equals 16 residues. Germline CDR1 and CDR2: MNHEY and SVGAGI. The germline V and J ends were trimmed by 0 bases and 1 base, with 10 bases remaining between them. The CDR3 here is CASSYSRQISGNTIYF. Written as DNA, the CDR3 is TGTGCCAGCAGTTACTCGCGGCAGATTTCTGGAAACACCATATATTTT.

The chain combines TRBV28 with TRBJ2-2, with a weak D call TRBD2 (5 bases). The germline V and J ends were trimmed by 5 bases and 5 bases, with 9 bases remaining between them. This CDR3 comprises 13 residues. The germline V gene has CDR1 MDHEN and CDR2 SYDVKM. CDR3 bases: TGTGCCAGCAGTGGAGCGGTGACCGGGGAGCTGTTTTTT. Translation gives CASSGAVTGELFF.

The gene calls are TRBV28 and TRBJ1-4, with D perhaps TRBD1 (6 bases). The CDR3 spans 17 residues. Germline V gene data show CDR1 as MDHEN and CDR2 as SYDVKM. Trimming pared 6 bases from V and 6 bases from J, leaving 23 bases between. Here the CDR3 reads CASSRRTFRDIHEKLFF. The CDR3 DNA follows: TGTGCCAGCAGCCGACGAACTTTCCGGGACATCCATGAAAAACTGTTTTTT.

This clone was counted between two and nine times. This sequence joins TRBV11-2 and TRBJ2-7; perhaps TRBD1 as D (5 bases). Trimming took off 3 bases at V and 7 bases at J, with 10 bases between the two ends. Germline assignment: CDR1 SGHAT and CDR2 FQNNGV. The CDR3 extends over 12 amino acids. The CDR3 DNA reads TGTGCCAGCAGCTTCAGGGAAGCGGAGCAGTACTTC. It codes for CASSFREAEQYF.

J is TRBJ1-4 and V is TRBV7-9; D not certain. The CDR3 has 12 amino acids. V was cut by 0 bases and J by 8 bases, with 4 bases left in between. From germline, CDR1 is SEHNR and CDR2 FQNEAQ (reference sequence). CDR3 protein: CASSLAQEKLFF. The CDR3, as DNA: TGTGCCAGCAGCTTAGCGCAGGAAAAACTGTTTTTT.

The chain combines TRBV5-8 with TRBJ2-7, with a tentative D call TRBD2 (6 bases). CDR1 is SGHTS and CDR2 is YDEGEE in the germline V gene. V lost 3 bases and J lost 4, with 14 bases in between. The CDR3 spans 14 residues. This chain's CDR3 is CASSSTSSIYEQYF. The CDR3 coding sequence is TGTGCCAGCAGCTCGACTAGTAGTATATACGAGCAGTACTTC.

The chain employs TRBV21-1 and TRBJ2-1; the table's TRBD2 call for D was not verified on the DNA. TRBV21-1 is a pseudogene locus. The CDR3 is 13 residues long. The CDR3 DNA reads TGTGCCAGCAGTTATAGCTCCTACAATGAGCAGTTCTTC. Amino acid sequence: CASSYSSYNEQFF.

On this clone itself: This CDR3 is also generated by other DNA sequences in the sample. CDR3 DNA: TGCGCCAGCAGCTTGGGACAAAATTACAATGAGCAGTTCTTC. As protein: CASSLGQNYNEQFF. The V call is TRBV5-1, the J call TRBJ2-1; D remains unclear. V lost 0 bases and J 4 bases, leaving 8 bases between the germline ends. Germline CDR1 SGHRS, CDR2 YFSETQ. The CDR3 has 14 residues.

The V and J genes are TRBV4-3 and TRBJ2-3; 7 bases map to TRBD1. Germline loops: CDR1 LGHNA, CDR2 YSLEER. The junction had 8 bases not matched to a gene; V was cut back by 4 bases and J by 4 bases. CDR3 length equals 15 residues. CDR3 coding DNA: TGCGCCAGCAGCCTAGAGGGGGCCGGGGCAGATACGCAGTATTTT. Its translation is CASSLEGAGADTQYF.

This chain joins TRBV7-8 and TRBJ2-1, with 10 positions matching TRBD2. CDR3 length: 17 residues. Per germline, CDR1 SGHVS and CDR2 FQNEAQ. The trim removed 5 bases at V and 7 bases at J, leaving 14 bases unmatched. The CDR3 reads CASSVSSGRVSGNEQFF. Here the CDR3 DNA reads TGTGCCAGCAGCGTCTCTAGCGGGAGAGTATCGGGTAATGAGCAGTTCTTC.

The chain employs TRBV9 and TRBJ2-1, with D maybe TRBD2 (5 bases). The ends were cut back, 4 bases at V and 6 bases at J, with 20 bases in the middle. The CDR3 contains 16 residues. The germline gives CDR1 SGDLS, CDR2 YYNGEE. The CDR3 DNA sequence: TGTGCCAGCAGCACATATGGCGGGTATTCTAGCAATGAGCAGTTCTTC. Encoded protein: CASSTYGGYSSNEQFF.

The chain employs TRBV28 and TRBJ2-7, with TRBD1 identical over 10 bases. Losses at the gene ends were 2 bases for V and 4 bases for J; bases not matched to a gene: 8. The CDR3 covers 16 residues. CDR1 and CDR2 from the germline V gene are MDHEN and SYDVKM. CDR3 coding DNA: TGTGCCAGCAGTTTAAAAGTGGGACAGGGGCATTACGAGCAGTACTTC. Translated: CASSLKVGQGHYEQYF.

V gene TRBV24-1 combines with J gene TRBJ1-2; 10 nucleotides agree with TRBD1. The germline CDR1 and CDR2 sequences are KGHDR and SFDVKD. The junction had 10 bases not matched to a gene; V was cut back by 5 bases and J by 8 bases. The CDR3 contains 15 residues. The CDR3 DNA reads as TGTGCCACCAGTGGACAGGGGGCGGCCGTAGCAGGCTACACCTTC. Protein product: CATSGQGAAVAGYTF.

The chain carries TRBV10-3 and TRBJ1-4, with TRBD1 matching 10 bases. This CDR3 is built from 14 residues. V was clipped by 3 bases and J by 7 bases; unmatched bases: 2. Germline CDR1 ENHRY, CDR2 SYGVKD. DNA for the CDR3: TGTGCCATCAGTGACCGGACAGGGGGTGAAAAACTGTTTTTT. Protein sequence: CAISDRTGGEKLFF.

This clone was recorded only once. V usage is TRBV6-6 and J usage is TRBJ2-2, with TRBD1 matching 8 bases. This CDR3 comprises 15 residues. The germline gives CDR1 MNHNY, CDR2 SVGAGI (reference sequence). With 6 bases clipped from V and 3 bases from J, the junction kept 6 bases outside the gene matches. The CDR3 DNA reads as TGTGCCAGCAGCCGAGGACAGGGAGACACCGGGGAGCTGTTTTTT. This sequence encodes CASSRGQGDTGELFF.

The chain links TRBV15 to TRBJ2-4, with TRBD2 as a possible D gene (6 bases). V was clipped by 5 bases and J by 8 bases, with 13 bases between them. CDR3 length: 13 amino acids. From germline, CDR1 is LNHNV and CDR2 YYDKDF (reference sequence). The CDR3: CATSAPGGDIQYF. The CDR3 bases are TGTGCCACCAGCGCCCCCGGGGGTGACATTCAGTACTTC.

The rearrangement uses TRBV24-1 and TRBJ2-1; 14 positions agree with TRBD2. J gave up 7 bases and V 2 bases, and 9 bases lay outside the gene matches. This CDR3 spans 18 amino acids. Per germline, CDR1 KGHDR and CDR2 SFDVKD. The CDR3 nucleotides are TGTGCCACCAGTGATTCCCCTGGGACTAGCGGGAGTGAAAATGAGCAGTTCTTC. This sequence encodes CATSDSPGTSGSENEQFF.

The V call is TRBV28, the J call TRBJ2-2; 7 bases line up with TRBD1. There are 17 residues in the CDR3. Germline V CDR1 and CDR2: MDHEN, SYDVKM. The trim removed 6 bases at V and 5 bases at J, leaving 15 bases unmatched. This chain's CDR3 is CASSPGTALGLTGELFF. For the CDR3, the DNA is TGTGCCAGCAGCCCAGGGACAGCCTTAGGGTTAACCGGGGAGCTGTTTTTT.

The J gene is TRBJ1-4, the V gene TRBV6-1; D call uncertain. Germline V gene sequence: CDR1 MNHNS, CDR2 SASEGT. Trimming cost V 2 bases and J 8 bases, with 18 bases left between them. The CDR3 covers 16 residues. DNA of the CDR3: TGTGCCAGCAGTGAACTGCGGGGAGGGAAGGGAGAAAAACTGTTTTTT. This gives the protein CASSELRGGKGEKLFF.

The chain recombines TRBV6-4 with TRBJ2-1; 8 bases are shared with TRBD2. Germline V lookup: CDR1 MRHNA, CDR2 SNTAGT. The ends lost 1 base at V and 9 bases at J; junction bases unmatched: 11. The CDR3 has 16 residues. CDR3 sequence reads: CASSDFGREGTGEQFF. The CDR3, as DNA: TGTGCCAGCAGTGACTTTGGACGGGAGGGTACGGGTGAGCAGTTCTTC.

The gene calls are TRBV9 and TRBJ2-5, with 10 bases that match TRBD2. This CDR3 contains 14 residues. Germline V gene sequence: CDR1 SGDLS, CDR2 YYNGEE. V was clipped by 6 bases and J by 5 bases; unmatched bases: 7. The DNA of the CDR3 is TGTGCCAGCAAGAGCGGGGGGGTCGGTGAGACCCAGTACTTC. Amino acid sequence: CASKSGGVGETQYF.